A selection of T cell receptor beta chains follows, all from one sample in a study of technical replicates of blood from a handful of donors. Repertoires were generated with immunoSEQ multiplex PCR, while TCRdb's copy carries only in-frame clones and drops some. Of about 75,000 clones in the sample, about 92% were seen once. Sequenced sample: T cells isolated from PBMCs. The receptors here all came from a human donor in good health. CDR3s leave out the opening cysteine and the closing phenylalanine or tryptophan. Only part of the rows carry a size: once, few, many, or a class if the clone is expanded.

>13|-|TRBV7-9|TRBJ1-2
ASSSEDRGPYGYT
>11|-|TRBV7-6|TRBJ2-1
ASSLSPSNEQF
>12|few|TRBV7-8|TRBJ2-1
ASSLASRGNEQF
>11|-|TRBV5-1|TRBJ2-2
ASSPTGAGELF
>14|-|TRBV7-2|TRBJ2-1
ASSKAGTSGRNEQF
>12|-|TRBV6-5|TRBJ2-3
ASKTGEGTDTQY
>11|-|TRBV11-2|TRBJ2-7
ASSLGHSYEQY
>17|-|TRBV7-2|TRBJ2-4
ASSHGTSGKVSAKNIQY
>14|-|TRBV7-8|TRBJ1-2
ASTLTGGTSNYGYT
>12|-|TRBV10-3|TRBJ2-1
ATYAGLAGNEQF
>12|-|TRBV18|TRBJ1-3
ASSPTAGANTIY
>13|-|TRBV2|TRBJ2-7
ASRVGLAGAHEQY
>17|once|TRBV27|TRBJ2-3
ASSLPRLAGVGAADTQY
>13|once|TRBV5-6|TRBJ2-7
ASSLVKQDLYEQY
>14|-|TRBV10-2|TRBJ2-1
ASRRASGSSYNEQF
>13|-|TRBV10-3|TRBJ1-5
AISETGQGGQPQH
>13|-|TRBV5-1|TRBJ1-1
ASRLSSSENTEAF